The rows below give T cell receptor beta chains drawn from one sample of a study of blood T cell repertoires in COVID-19. This table comes from immunoSEQ multiplex PCR, and its TCRdb copy is limited to in-frame clones, with some not included. The table records 150,000 or so clones, roughly 80% of them present only once. Sequencing was carried out using peripheral blood. The origin of the receptors is a woman between 55 and 75 years old with acute or convalescent COVID-19. Both conserved end residues are part of each CDR3. A D gene is named only where the DNA matches it firmly. Clone size is given for some rows only: seen once, a few or many times, or a class if the clone is expanded.

size	V	D	J	DNA	CDR3
NA	TRBV5-1	NA	TRBJ2-1	TGCGCCAGCAGCTTCGGGGGAGGAGGATCCTACAATGAGCAGTTCTTC	CASSFGGGGSYNEQFF
NA	TRBV5-1	NA	TRBJ2-1	TGCGCCAGCACAAGACAGGCGTACAATGAGCAGTTCTTC	CASTRQAYNEQFF
NA	TRBV5-1	NA	TRBJ1-1	TGCGCCAGCAGAGGACTGCTCAACACTGAAGCTTTCTTT	CASRGLLNTEAFF
NA	TRBV30	TRBD2	TRBJ2-1	TGTGCCTGGAAGGGGACTATCTCCTACAATGAGCAGTTCTTC	CAWKGTISYNEQFF
few	TRBV12-3/TRBV12-4	TRBD1	TRBJ2-1	TGTGCCAGCAGACAGGGGTCCTACAATGAGCAGTTCTTC	CASRQGSYNEQFF
NA	TRBV7-8	NA	TRBJ1-2	TGTGCCAGCAGCGGAGGGTTTTCGGGGGGCTACACCTTC	CASSGGFSGGYTF
NA	TRBV19	TRBD1	TRBJ1-1	TGTGCCAGTAGTATAGAGACAGGGAGATGGACTGAAGCTTTCTTT	CASSIETGRWTEAFF
NA	TRBV5-1	NA	TRBJ2-1	TGCGCCAGCAGCTTGGACCCCACATCCAACAATGAGCAGTTCTTC	CASSLDPTSNNEQFF
NA	TRBV6-5	NA	TRBJ2-5	TGTGCCACCCAGGGATGGGAGACCCAGTACTTC	CATQGWETQYF
NA	TRBV11-2	NA	TRBJ1-1	TGTGCCAGCAGCCACCTTGCCGGCAGGGTCGCTGAAGCTTTCTTT	CASSHLAGRVAEAFF
few	TRBV30	NA	TRBJ1-5	TGTGCCTGGAGTGGGTCTAGCGCACAGCCCCAGCATTTT	CAWSGSSAQPQHF
NA	TRBV19	TRBD1	TRBJ1-2	TGTGCCAGTAACTCCCCAGGCACAGGGGGTTACGGCTACACCTTC	CASNSPGTGGYGYTF
NA	TRBV3-1/TRBV3-2	TRBD1	TRBJ2-7	TGTGCCAGCAGCTCGGGACAGCTACCCTCCTACGAGCAGTACTTC	CASSSGQLPSYEQYF
NA	TRBV5-5	TRBD1	TRBJ1-1	TGTGCCAGCAGCCTCCGGGACAGGGGTTTGCGCACTGAAGCTTTCTTT	CASSLRDRGLRTEAFF
NA	TRBV3-1/TRBV3-2	NA	TRBJ1-3	TGTGCCAGCAGCCAAGACTCCGGGGGAAACACCATATATTTT	CASSQDSGGNTIYF
once	TRBV2	TRBD1	TRBJ1-4	TGTGCCAGCAGGCTCTCTCCCCCGGGACAGCGAAATGAAAAACTGTTTTTT	CASRLSPPGQRNEKLFF
once	TRBV19	TRBD1	TRBJ1-5	TGTGCCAGTAGTATGGGACAGGGCTGGGAGCCCCAGCATTTT	CASSMGQGWEPQHF
NA	TRBV7-9	NA	TRBJ2-5	TGTGCCAGCAGCGAGACAGCACAAGAGACCCAGTACTTC	CASSETAQETQYF
NA	TRBV7-6	TRBD2	TRBJ2-2	TGTGCCAGCAGCCCGCGGCGGGGGGCGGGCACCGGGGAGCTGTTTTTT	CASSPRRGAGTGELFF
NA	TRBV19	TRBD2	TRBJ2-7	TGTGCCAGTAGTGGGGAGGGCTACTACGAGCAGTACTTC	CASSGEGYYEQYF
NA	TRBV6-1	NA	TRBJ1-4	TGTGCCAGCAGTGACAGGGGAGCAACTAATGAAAAACTGTTTTTT	CASSDRGATNEKLFF
NA	TRBV4-2	TRBD1	TRBJ1-2	TGTGCCAGCAGCCATGGACAGGGGCCCTCTAATGGCTACACCTTC	CASSHGQGPSNGYTF
NA	TRBV6-5	NA	TRBJ2-1	TGTGCCACCACCCGCGGGGCAGGGACCAATGAGCAGTTCTTC	CATTRGAGTNEQFF
NA	TRBV19	TRBD1	TRBJ2-2	TGTGCCAGTAGACAGGGGCCCAAGACCGGGGAGCTGTTTTTT	CASRQGPKTGELFF
once	TRBV5-5	NA	TRBJ1-2	TGTGCCAGCAGCATCAGTTCTAACTATGGCTACACCTTC	CASSISSNYGYTF
NA	TRBV19	NA	TRBJ2-2	TGTGCCAGTATGGCGCGACGGGCGAACACCGGGGAGCTGTTTTTT	CASMARRANTGELFF
NA	TRBV5-1	NA	TRBJ1-1	TGCGCCAGCAGGCGCTACAGGGAGAGGAACACTGAAGCTTTCTTT	CASRRYRERNTEAFF
NA	TRBV11-2	NA	TRBJ2-6	TGTGCCAGCAGCTTAGACAGATCTGGGGCCAACGTCCTGACTTTC	CASSLDRSGANVLTF
NA	TRBV7-9	TRBD1	TRBJ1-2	TGTGCCAGCAGCCCGGACAGGGGGTTGAGTGGCTACACCTTC	CASSPDRGLSGYTF
NA	TRBV3-1/TRBV3-2	NA	TRBJ1-1	TGTGCCAGCAGCCAAGTGGAGGGGTGGGCTTTCTTT	CASSQVEGWAFF
NA	TRBV15	NA	TRBJ2-7	TGTGCCACCAGCAGAGAGGGGGGTCGACACGAGCAGTACTTC	CATSREGGRHEQYF
NA	TRBV7-9	NA	TRBJ1-6	TGTGCCAGCAGCCCTCAGTGGGCGAATTCACCCCTCCACTTT	CASSPQWANSPLHF
once	TRBV18	TRBD1	TRBJ1-3	TGTGCCAGCTCACCAACGACAGGGATCTCTGGAAACACCATATATTTT	CASSPTTGISGNTIYF
NA	TRBV5-4	TRBD1	TRBJ1-1	TGTGCCAGCAGCCCCGACCCAGGGGGTGAAGCTTTCTTT	CASSPDPGGEAFF
NA	TRBV27	NA	TRBJ1-5	TGTGCCAGCAGTTTGCGGGGAGTAGGTAAGACGCTTCAGCCCCAGCATTTT	CASSLRGVGKTLQPQHF
NA	TRBV19	NA	TRBJ1-2	TGTGCCAGTAGTATTCCAGGTTACAACTATGGCTACACCTTC	CASSIPGYNYGYTF
NA	TRBV19	NA	TRBJ1-2	TGTGCCAGTAGTATTTTCCGAGGCGGGGGCTTTAACTATGGCTACACCTTC	CASSIFRGGGFNYGYTF
NA	TRBV9	NA	TRBJ2-7	TGTGCCAGCAGCGTAGGTTCAGGACTTACGAACGAGCAGTACTTC	CASSVGSGLTNEQYF
NA	TRBV9	NA	TRBJ1-1	TGTGCCAGCAGCGCTCCCAGGGGCGAGGGGACTGAAGCTTTCTTT	CASSAPRGEGTEAFF
once	TRBV19	TRBD1	TRBJ1-6	TGTGCCAGTAGTATATTACAGGGGGCGCGTTCACCCCTCCACTTT	CASSILQGARSPLHF